This TCR beta chain derives from a study of cytomegalovirus exposure and HLA in healthy donors. Findings and caveats of the study: Among the most significant clusters, several appeared linked to common viral pathogens in a later analysis.

PCR primers comprised 60 Vbeta and 13 Jbeta primers. Assay: immunoSEQ multiplex PCR; the TCRdb copy retains only in-frame clones and omits some. The sample comprises under 35,000 clones, around two fifths of which are singletons, and less than 2% rests with the top ten. Unmatched junction bases numbered 4, after V lost 2 bases and J lost 5 bases. The CDR3 runs 16 residues. CDR1 WSHSY and CDR2 SAAADI come from the germline V gene. In this sample, this clone turned up a few times. The antigen is not known. The genes are TRBV10-2 and TRBJ2-3; TRBD2 matches 13 bases. This TCR derives from a woman aged 45-59 years in good health and CMV-seronegative. Sequences were obtained from PBMCs. The DNA for the CDR3 is TGCGCCAGCAGTGAGAGAACTAGCGGGAGGGGAGATACGCAGTATTTT. Translating it yields CASSERTSGRGDTQYF.